The 11 T cell receptor beta chains in this list originate from one sample, sequenced in a study of molecular identifiers for immune sequencing clone quantification. TCRdb independently ran MiXCR on the PCR reads; one entry per CDR3 protein. The data show fewer than 70,000 distinct CDR3 sequences, with 15% to 20% seen just once and roughly 1.5% held by the top ten. Input material: naive CD8+ T cells from blood, with Jurkat cell RNA spiked in. The sample's subset: FACS-sorted CD8+CD4-CCR7+CD45RA+ naive T cells. The receptors here all came from a human donor in good health. Some libraries in this study had Jurkat cell RNA spiked in.

At least ten counts were recorded for this clonotype. The chain recombines TRBV3-1 with TRBJ2-2; D is uncertain. V was shortened by 6 bases and J by 1 base, with 6 bases between the two germline ends. CDR1 LGHDT and CDR2 YNNKEL come from the germline V gene (reference sequence). This CDR3 has 13 residues. The CDR3, as DNA: TGTGCCAGCAGGCCTTTGAACACCGGGGAGCTGTTTTTT. Its translation: CASRPLNTGELFF. Drawing the rest from reference TRBV3-1 and TRBJ2-2, the complete variable domain is DTAVSQTPKYLVTQMGNDKSIKCEQNLGHDTMYWYKQDSKKFLKIMFSYNNKELIINETVPNRFSPKSPDKAHLNLHINSLELGDSAVYFCASRPLNTGELFFGEGSRLTVL.

Concerning this clonotype: A much larger clone sits a single nucleotide away, making a read error possible. V is TRBV25-1 and J is TRBJ2-7, with D unresolved. From germline, CDR1 is MGHDK and CDR2 SYGVNS. The CDR3 length is 11 residues. The CDR3 nucleotides read TGTGCCATGGCCTCGGGCTACGGGCAGTACTTC. Its translation: CAMASGYGQYF.

This clonotype was picked up many times. V and J are TRBV29-1 and TRBJ2-7; 8 bases agree with TRBD2. Germline V CDR1 and CDR2: SQVTM, ANQGSEA. The CDR3 extends over 16 amino acids. The V and J ends lost 0 bases and 4 bases, in that order; junction bases with no gene match: 11. CDR3 amino acids: CSVEDDGLAGGYEQYF. CDR3 DNA: TGCAGCGTTGAAGATGACGGGCTAGCGGGCGGTTACGAGCAGTACTTC.

This clonotype was detected many times. The chain couples TRBV5-5 to TRBJ2-5, with a possible D match to TRBD2 (6 bases). The germline V gene encodes CDR1 SGHKS and CDR2 YYEKEE (reference sequence). Between the trimmed V and J ends, which lost 2 bases and 3 bases, there was a span of 8 bases. The CDR3 spans 13 residues. The CDR3 sequence is CASSFWTKETQYF. The DNA for the CDR3 is TGTGCCAGCAGCTTTTGGACTAAAGAGACCCAGTACTTC.

At least ten counts were recorded for this clonotype. The chain recombines TRBV4-1 with TRBJ1-5, with D maybe TRBD1 (6 bases). V dropped 2 bases and J dropped 6 bases, with 20 bases sitting between them. This CDR3 comprises 17 residues. The germline V gene has CDR1 MGHRA and CDR2 YSYEKL. The CDR3, as DNA: TGCGCCAGCAGCCAAAACCGGGACACTGACTTCGGTCAGCCCCAGCATTTT. This sequence encodes CASSQNRDTDFGQPQHF.

Turning to this clonotype: A read error may produce the germline difference seen at one junction end. This chain uses TRBV7-9 with TRBJ1-1; no firm D call. Per germline, CDR1 SEHNR and CDR2 FQNEAQ (reference sequence). The CDR3 runs to 14 residues. The CDR3 protein is CTSSAQIANTEAFF. For the CDR3, the DNA is TGTACCAGCAGCGCCCAGATAGCAAACACTGAAGCTTTCTTT.

This clonotype showed up many times. This chain connects TRBV6-5 to TRBJ2-5; TRBD2 matches 9 bases. CDR3 length: 17 amino acids. Germline lookup yields CDR1 MNHEY and CDR2 SVGAGI. The V segment lost 2 bases and the J segment 2 bases; nucleotides outside the gene matches: 9. The CDR3 DNA reads TGTGCCAGCAGTTACGCCTATAGCGGGAGCCCTCAAGAGACCCAGTACTTC. Translated: CASSYAYSGSPQETQYF.

This clonotype was counted at least ten times. The chain employs TRBV3-2 and TRBJ2-7. TRBV3-2 corresponds to a pseudogene. This CDR3 has 17 residues. CDR3 sequence (DNA): TGTGCCAGCAGCCAAGATAATGTGGGGAGGACCTCCCCCGAGCAGTACTTC. This sequence encodes CASSQDNVGRTSPEQYF.

This clonotype was recorded at least ten times. The chain employs TRBV20-1 and TRBJ2-1; D is ambiguous. The ends were cut back, 0 bases at V and 4 bases at J, with 19 bases in the middle. Looked up from germline, CDR1 is DFQATT and CDR2 is SNEGSKA (reference sequence). The CDR3 is 17 residues long. CDR3 DNA sequence: TGCAGTGCTAGAGATCCTTTTGCGGAAAGTGCATACAATGAGCAGTTCTTC. Amino acids: CSARDPFAESAYNEQFF.

This clonotype was seen at least ten times. This rearrangement joins TRBV20-1 to TRBJ2-1; 11 nucleotides agree with TRBD2. Germline loops: CDR1 DFQATT, CDR2 SNEGSKA (reference sequence). V dropped 2 bases and J dropped 7; count of bases not matched to a gene: 7. The CDR3 is made up of 15 amino acids. DNA of the CDR3: TGCAGTGCTAGACCTACTAGCGGGAGTAGAAATGAGCAGTTCTTC. This codes for CSARPTSGSRNEQFF.

On this clonotype itself: One base away lies a much larger clone, so this may be a sequencing read error. The chain has TRBV7-2 and TRBJ2-7; D gene uncertain. The germline gives CDR1 SGHTA, CDR2 FQGNSA. The CDR3 is 15 amino acids. The V gene lost 4 bases and the J gene lost 2 bases, with 15 bases spanning the gap. CDR3 amino acids: CASSSLLDDTYEQYF. The CDR3 nucleotides read TGTGCCAGCAGCTCTCTCCTAGATGATACCTACGAGCAGTACTTC.